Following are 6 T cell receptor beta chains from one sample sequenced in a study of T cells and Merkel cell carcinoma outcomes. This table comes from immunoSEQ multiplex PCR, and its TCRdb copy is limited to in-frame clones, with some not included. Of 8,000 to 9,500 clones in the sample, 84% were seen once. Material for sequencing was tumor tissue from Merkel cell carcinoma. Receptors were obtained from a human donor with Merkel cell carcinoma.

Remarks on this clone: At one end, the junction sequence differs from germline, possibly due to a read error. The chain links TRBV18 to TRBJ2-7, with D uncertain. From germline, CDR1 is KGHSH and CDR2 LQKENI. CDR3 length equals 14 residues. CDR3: CASSPGVGSYEQYF. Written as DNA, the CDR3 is TGTGCCAGCTCACCGGGTGTCGGATCCTATGAGCAGTACTTC.

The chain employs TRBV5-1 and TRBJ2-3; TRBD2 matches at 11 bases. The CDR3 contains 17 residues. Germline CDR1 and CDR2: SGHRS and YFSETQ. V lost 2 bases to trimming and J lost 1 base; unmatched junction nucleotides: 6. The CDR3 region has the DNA TGCGCCAGCAGCTTTTTAGCGGGGGGGCAGGGCACAGATACGCAGTATTTT. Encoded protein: CASSFLAGGQGTDTQYF.

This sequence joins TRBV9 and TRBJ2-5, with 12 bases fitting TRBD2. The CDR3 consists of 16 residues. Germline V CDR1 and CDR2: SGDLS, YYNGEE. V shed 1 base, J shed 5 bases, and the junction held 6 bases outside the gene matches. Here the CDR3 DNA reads TGTGCCAGCAGCGTATCTAGCGGGGGGGCCGGTGAGACCCAGTACTTC. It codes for CASSVSSGGAGETQYF.

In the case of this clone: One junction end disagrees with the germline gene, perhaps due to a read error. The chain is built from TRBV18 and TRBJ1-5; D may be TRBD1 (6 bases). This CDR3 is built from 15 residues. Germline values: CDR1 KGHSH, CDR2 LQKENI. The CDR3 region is CVSSPPGEGNQPQHF. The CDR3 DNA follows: TGTGTCAGCTCACCTCCAGGGGAGGGGAATCAGCCCCAGCATTTT.

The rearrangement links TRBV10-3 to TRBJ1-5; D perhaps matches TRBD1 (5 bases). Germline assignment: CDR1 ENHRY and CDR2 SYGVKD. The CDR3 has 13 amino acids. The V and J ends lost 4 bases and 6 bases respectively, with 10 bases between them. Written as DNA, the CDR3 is TGTGCCATCAGTGTTGAGGGGATTCAGCCCCAGCATTTT. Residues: CAISVEGIQPQHF.

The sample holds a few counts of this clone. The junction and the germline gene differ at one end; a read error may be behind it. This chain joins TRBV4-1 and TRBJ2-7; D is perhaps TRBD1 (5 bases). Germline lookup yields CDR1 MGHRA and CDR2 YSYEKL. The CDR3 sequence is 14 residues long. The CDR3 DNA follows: TGCGCCAGCAGGCAAGACAGTGGATCCTACGAGCAGTACTTC. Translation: CASRQDSGSYEQYF.